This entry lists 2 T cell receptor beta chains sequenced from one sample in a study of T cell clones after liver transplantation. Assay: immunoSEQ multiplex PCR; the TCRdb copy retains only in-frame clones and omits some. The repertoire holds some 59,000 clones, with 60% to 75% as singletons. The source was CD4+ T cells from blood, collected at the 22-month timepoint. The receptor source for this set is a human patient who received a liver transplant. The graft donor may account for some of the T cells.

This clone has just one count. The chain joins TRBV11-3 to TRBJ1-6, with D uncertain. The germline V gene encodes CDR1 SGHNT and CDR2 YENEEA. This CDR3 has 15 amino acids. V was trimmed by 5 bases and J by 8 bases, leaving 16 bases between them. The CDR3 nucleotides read TGTGCCAGCAGCCCCCCGAGAGGGAGGGATTCACCCCTCCACTTT. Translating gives CASSPPRGRDSPLHF.

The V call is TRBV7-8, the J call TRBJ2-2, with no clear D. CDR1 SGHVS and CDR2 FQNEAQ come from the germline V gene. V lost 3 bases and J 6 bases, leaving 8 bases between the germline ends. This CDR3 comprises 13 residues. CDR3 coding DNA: TGTGCCAGCAGCTTGAGAGTCGCCGGGGAGCTGTTTTTT. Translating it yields CASSLRVAGELFF. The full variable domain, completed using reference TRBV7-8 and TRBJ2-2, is GAGVSQSPRYKVAKRGQDVALRCDPISGHVSLFWYQQALGQGPEFLTYFQNEAQLDKSGLPSDRFFAERPEGSVSTLKIQRTQQEDSAVYLCASSLRVAGELFFGEGSRLTVL.